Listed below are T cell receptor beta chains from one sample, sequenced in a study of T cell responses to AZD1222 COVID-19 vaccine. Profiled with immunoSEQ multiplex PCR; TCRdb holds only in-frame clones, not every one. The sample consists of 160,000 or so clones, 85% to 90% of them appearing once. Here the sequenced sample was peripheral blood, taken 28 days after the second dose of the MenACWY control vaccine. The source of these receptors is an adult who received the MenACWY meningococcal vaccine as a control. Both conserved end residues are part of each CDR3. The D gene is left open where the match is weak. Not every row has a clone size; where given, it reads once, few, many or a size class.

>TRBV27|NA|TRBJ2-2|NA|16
TGTGCCAGCAGTTTCGCCCGGGTTGCGAACACCGGGGAGCTGTTTTTT
CASSFARVANTGELFF
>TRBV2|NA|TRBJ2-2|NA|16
TGTGCCAGCAGTGGGCAACTGGCGAGGAACACCGGGGAGCTGTTTTTT
CASSGQLARNTGELFF
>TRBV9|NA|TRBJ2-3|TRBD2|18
TGTGCCAGCGGCTCCGGGACTAGCGGGAACGTGGGCACAGATACGCAGTATTTT
CASGSGTSGNVGTDTQYF
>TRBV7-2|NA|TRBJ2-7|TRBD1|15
TGTGCCAGCAGCTCCCACGGGACAGCCCACTACGAGCAGTACTTC
CASSSHGTAHYEQYF
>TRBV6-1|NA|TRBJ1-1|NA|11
TGTGCCAGCAGTGATGAGTGGACGGCTTTCTTT
CASSDEWTAFF
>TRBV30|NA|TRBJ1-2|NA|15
TGTGCCTGGAGCCTCAACGTTATAGACAGGAGGGGCTACACCTTC
CAWSLNVIDRRGYTF
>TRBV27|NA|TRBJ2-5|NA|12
TGTGCCAGCAGTTTTCGAGGGGAGACCCAGTACTTC
CASSFRGETQYF
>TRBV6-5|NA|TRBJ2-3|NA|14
TGTGCCAGCAGGCCAGGACTACGCCCAGATACGCAGTATTTT
CASRPGLRPDTQYF
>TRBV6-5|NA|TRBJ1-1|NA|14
TGTGCCAGCAGTCATGGTAGATGGGTCACTGAAGCTTTCTTT
CASSHGRWVTEAFF
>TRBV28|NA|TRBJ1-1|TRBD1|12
TGTGCCAGCAGTTTTAATAGGGGGCCGGTCTCTTTT
CASSFNRGPVSF
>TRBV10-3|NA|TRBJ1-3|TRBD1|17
TGTGCCATCAGTGAGTCGGGCAGGGGGCTGGCTGGAAACACCATATATTTT
CAISESGRGLAGNTIYF
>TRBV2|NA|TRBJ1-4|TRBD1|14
TGTGCCAGCAGTGGGGACAGGGGATTTGAAAAACTGTTTTTT
CASSGDRGFEKLFF
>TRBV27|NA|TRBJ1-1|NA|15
TGTGCCAGCAGTTTGTCAGAACAGTTCGGCACTGAAGCTTTCTTT
CASSLSEQFGTEAFF
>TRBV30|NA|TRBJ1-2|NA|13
TGTGCCTGGAGTGTATCTCATTATTATGGCTACACCTTC
CAWSVSHYYGYTF
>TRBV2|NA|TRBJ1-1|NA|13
TGTGCCAGCAGACAAGGGCCCGACACTGAAGCTTTCTTT
CASRQGPDTEAFF
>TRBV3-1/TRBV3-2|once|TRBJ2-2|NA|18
TGTGCCAGCAGCCAAGTGTGGGGGGCTTACCTGAACACCGGGGAGCTGTTTTTT
CASSQVWGAYLNTGELFF
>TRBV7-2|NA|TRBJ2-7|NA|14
TGTGCCAGCAGCTTAGCGTCCAGGGACTACGAGCAGTACTTC
CASSLASRDYEQYF
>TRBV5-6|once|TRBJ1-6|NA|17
TGTGCCAGCAGCTTGATGAGGCAATCCTCCTATAATTCACCCCTCCACTTT
CASSLMRQSSYNSPLHF
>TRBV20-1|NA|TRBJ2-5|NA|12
TGCAGTGCTAGTTGGTTAGGGGAGACCCAGTACTTC
CSASWLGETQYF
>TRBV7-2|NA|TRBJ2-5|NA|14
TGTGCCAGCAGCTTCAATCGGAACCAAGAGACCCAGTACTTC
CASSFNRNQETQYF
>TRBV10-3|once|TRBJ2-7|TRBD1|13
TGTGCCACCGCGGGACAGGTATCCTACGAGCAGTACTTC
CATAGQVSYEQYF
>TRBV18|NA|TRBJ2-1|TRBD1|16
TGTGCCAGCTCACCAGCCGGGACAGGGACAAACAATGAGCAGTTCTTC
CASSPAGTGTNNEQFF
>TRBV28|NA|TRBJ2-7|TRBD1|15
TGTGCCAGCAGTTCCTATCCGGGACAGGGTGAAGAGCAGTACTTC
CASSSYPGQGEEQYF
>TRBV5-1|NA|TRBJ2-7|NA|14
TGCGCCAGCAGCTTGGAGGTAGGGCTCAACGAGCAGTACTTC
CASSLEVGLNEQYF
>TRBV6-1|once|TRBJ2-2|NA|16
TGTGCCAGCAGTGAAGCGGGAGACAGGAACACCGGGGAGCTGTTTTTT
CASSEAGDRNTGELFF
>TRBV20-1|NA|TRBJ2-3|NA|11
TGCAGTGCATCCGTACGAGATACGCAGTATTTT
CSASVRDTQYF
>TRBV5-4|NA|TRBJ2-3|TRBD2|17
TGTGCCAGCAGCTCCAGACTAGCGGGAGCTAGCACAGATACGCAGTATTTT
CASSSRLAGASTDTQYF
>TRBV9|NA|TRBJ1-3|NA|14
TGTGCCAGCATCCTAATCCTAGAGGGAAACACCATATATTTT
CASILILEGNTIYF
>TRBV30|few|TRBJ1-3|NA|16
TGTGCCTGGAGTGTAGTAGTTGGGAGCTCTGGAAACACCATATATTTT
CAWSVVVGSSGNTIYF
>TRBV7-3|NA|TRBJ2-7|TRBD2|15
TGTGCCAGCAGCCCCTTCCTAGCGGGAGTCTCTGAGCAGTACTTC
CASSPFLAGVSEQYF
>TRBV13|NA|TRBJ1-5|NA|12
TGTGCCAGCAGCGAGCTCAATCAGCCCCAGCATTTT
CASSELNQPQHF
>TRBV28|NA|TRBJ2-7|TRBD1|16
TGTGCCAGCGGCGAAAGAAAGAGGACAGGGATTGCCGAGCAGTACTTC
CASGERKRTGIAEQYF
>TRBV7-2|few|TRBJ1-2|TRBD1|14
TGTGCCAGCAGCTTGAACAGGGACAGGCGAGGCTACACCTTC
CASSLNRDRRGYTF
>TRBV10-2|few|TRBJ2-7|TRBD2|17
TGCGCCAGCATCCCGGGACTAGCGGGAAGAAATGTGAACGAGCAGTACTTC
CASIPGLAGRNVNEQYF
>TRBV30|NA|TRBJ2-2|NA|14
TGTGCCTGGAGTCAAGGGCCCTGGACCGGGGAGCTGTTTTTT
CAWSQGPWTGELFF
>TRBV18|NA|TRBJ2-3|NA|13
TGTGCCAGCTCATCCGAGATCGTAGATACGCAGTATTTT
CASSSEIVDTQYF
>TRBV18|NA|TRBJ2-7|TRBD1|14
TGTGCCAGCTCACCTCAGGGGGCCTCGGGCGAGCAGTACTTC
CASSPQGASGEQYF
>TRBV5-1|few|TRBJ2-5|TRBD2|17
TGCGCCAGCAGCCATTGGGGGGGACTAGCGATCCAAGAGACCCAGTACTTC
CASSHWGGLAIQETQYF
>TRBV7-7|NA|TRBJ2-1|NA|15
TGTGCCAGCAGCTTATTTCCGGGGGCCTACAATGAGCAGTTCTTC
CASSLFPGAYNEQFF
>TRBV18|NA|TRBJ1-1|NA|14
TGTGCCAGCTCATTTGGTCTGGGTAACACTGAAGCTTTCTTT
CASSFGLGNTEAFF